This is a list of T cell receptor beta chains from one sample in a study of shared clonotypes between healthy human individuals. Some clones are missing from TCRdb's copy, which holds only in-frame ones; the method was immunoSEQ multiplex PCR. The data contain 2 million to 2.5 million clones, 93% of them seen just once; the ten biggest clones take up 0.35% to 0.45%. The material sequenced was naive CD4+ T cells from PBMCs. The receptor source for this set is a man between 18 and 35 years old in good health. Some clones in this sample may be carry-over from other donors' samples. Each CDR3 is given with its conserved first and last residue. Where a row states a size, it is once, few, many or the class of an expanded clone; other rows omit it.

-,TRBV9,CASRPTGSTDTQYF
-,TRBV10-1,CASSESVAQVSGNTIYF
-,TRBV4-1,CASSQVGTIHNEQFF
-,TRBV29-1,CSVWTSGRLGETQYF
-,TRBV7-8,CASSLRYTEAFF
-,TRBV19,CASSSEWEETQYF
-,TRBV6-5,CASTSPNTGELFF
-,TRBV6-1,CASLGQTYGYTF
-,TRBV28,CASSPRTGVSYEQYF
few,TRBV11-3,CASSLVPHTEAFF
-,TRBV7-8,CASSLRRESYNEQFF
-,TRBV6-5,CASGAGRETQYF
-,TRBV27,CASSLALGRSYEQYF
once,TRBV6-6,CASSPRGANYGYTF
-,TRBV27,CASSSRFTSDNEQFF
-,TRBV30,CAWSKTGGGQETQYF
-,TRBV7-3,CASSPAGTGDEKLFF
-,TRBV28,CASTQDIYGYTF
once,TRBV28,CASSRGGGSAKNIQYF
once,TRBV28,CASSLLGGSYEQYF
-,TRBV2,CASLQESYNEQFF
-,TRBV5-1,CASSLEGTGEKLFF